Detailed here is one T cell receptor beta chain. TCRdb keeps only in-frame clones here, not all; method: immunoSEQ multiplex PCR. The top ten clones hold less than 3% of a sample with tens of thousands of clones, around 81% of them seen once. These data originate in a study of cytomegalovirus exposure and HLA in healthy donors. Overall study context: The same platform was used for the 130 or so validation repertoires and the roughly 600 first-cohort repertoires, a later analysis reported.

Germline assignment: CDR1 SQVTM and CDR2 ANQGSEA. V was cut by 6 bases and J by 7 bases, with 16 bases left in between. The length of the CDR3 is 13 residues. The receptor was derived from a man under 40 in good health and CMV-seronegative. Specimen: PBMCs. The rearrangement links TRBV29-1 to TRBJ2-1; a weak D match, TRBD1 (5 bases). The CDR3 nucleotides are TGCAGCGTCCAAAGGTCCCAGGGAAATGAGCAGTTCTTC. Residues: CSVQRSQGNEQFF.